The clone carrying this T cell receptor (beta chain) was observed at least ten times. Its matching antigen is unknown. Thyroid ultrasound, orbital computed tomography, clinical symptoms, and serum thyroxine and TRAb underpinned diagnoses. The CDR3 regions of TCR beta were amplified from RNA transcripts. Primed by the HTBI set, a first-round RT-PCR was run on the TCR CDR3. TCRdb analysed the multiplex PCR reads with MiXCR anew, one entry per CDR3 protein. Seen here are approximately 600,000 distinct CDR3 sequences, less than 25% observed once, and the top ten hold around a third. This entry belongs to a study of T cells in Graves' hyperthyroidism and ophthalmopathy. General study points: The model predicted ophthalmopathy a median roughly 6.5 months before onset. Ophthalmopathy cases were set apart from stable hyperthyroidism by a 13 V-J model.

The sequencing input was blood. This TCR was recovered from a young man with Graves' ophthalmopathy.

The CDR3 DNA follows: TGTGCCAGCAGCTCTCTAGCGGGAGGGACAGATACGCAGTATTTT. It encodes CASSSLAGGTDTQYF. This chain links TRBV12-3 or TRBV12-4 with TRBJ2-3; 12 bases are shared with TRBD2. This CDR3 has 15 residues. V was pared by 6 bases and J by 3 bases, with 4 bases of the junction left unmatched.